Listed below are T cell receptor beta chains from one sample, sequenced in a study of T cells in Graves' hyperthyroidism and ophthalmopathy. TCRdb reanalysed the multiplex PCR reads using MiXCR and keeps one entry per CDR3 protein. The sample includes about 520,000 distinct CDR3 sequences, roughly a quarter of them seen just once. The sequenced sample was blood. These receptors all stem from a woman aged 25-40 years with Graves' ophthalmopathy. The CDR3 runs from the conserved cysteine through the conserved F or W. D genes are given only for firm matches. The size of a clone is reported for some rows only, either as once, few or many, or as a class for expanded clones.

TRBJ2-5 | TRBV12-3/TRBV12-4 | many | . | CASSERLYQETQYF | TGTGCCAGCAGCGAGAGATTATACCAAGAGACCCAGTACTTC
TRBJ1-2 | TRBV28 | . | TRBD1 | CASSFDRGVLRGYTF | TGTGCCAGCAGTTTCGACAGGGGAGTGCTACGGGGCTACACCTTC
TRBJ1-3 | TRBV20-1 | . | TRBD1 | CSAAGTGGTSGNTIYF | TGCAGTGCGGCCGGGACAGGGGGCACGAGTGGAAACACCATATATTTT
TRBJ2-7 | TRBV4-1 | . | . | CASSQDGGPSEQYF | TGCGCCAGCAGCCAAGATGGGGGGCCCAGTGAACAGTACTTC
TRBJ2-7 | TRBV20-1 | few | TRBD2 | CGAGRLAGGRYEQYF | TGCGGTGCTGGACGGCTAGCGGGAGGGCGATACGAGCAGTACTTC
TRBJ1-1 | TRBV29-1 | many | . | CSVARTAMNTEAFF | TGCAGCGTTGCCAGGACAGCTATGAACACTGAAGCTTTCTTT
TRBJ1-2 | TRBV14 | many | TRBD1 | CASSKGQGYGYTF | TGTGCCAGCAGCAAAGGACAGGGCTATGGCTACACCTTC
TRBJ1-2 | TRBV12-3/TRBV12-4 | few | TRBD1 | CASRHLDRGYGYTF | TGTGCCAGCCGCCACTTGGACAGGGGATACGGCTACACCTTC
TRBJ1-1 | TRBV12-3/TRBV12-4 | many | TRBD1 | CASSYGTGIMNTEAFF | TGTGCCAGCAGCTATGGGACAGGCATTATGAACACTGAAGCTTTCTTT
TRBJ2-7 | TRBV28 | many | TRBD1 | CASSDRGKYEQYF | TGTGCCAGCAGTGACAGGGGGAAATACGAGCAGTACTTC
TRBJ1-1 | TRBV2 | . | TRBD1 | CARRGHRNTEAFF | TGTGCCAGGAGGGGGCACAGGAACACTGAAGCTTTCTTT
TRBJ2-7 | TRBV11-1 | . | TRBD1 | CASSSMTGLVDEQYF | TGTGCCAGCAGCTCAATGACAGGGTTGGTCGACGAGCAGTACTTC